This T cell receptor (beta chain) originates from a study of T cell clonotyping in hematopoietic cell transplantation. General observations from the study: CD4 and CD8 repertoire contributions could not be separated without sorting.

Sequencing was performed with immunoSEQ multiplex PCR; in TCRdb, only in-frame clones are kept and a portion is missing. The sample consists of roughly 5,000 clones, 70% to 80% of them appearing once. Remarks on this clone: Its antigen is not identified.

The source was PBMCs, collected 100 days after allogeneic stem cell transplant. The clonotype comes from a male patient between 45 and 59 years old who had an allogeneic stem cell transplant from an unrelated donor, so the T cells may come from the graft donor. Some clones in this sample may be carry-over from other donors' samples.

This chain's CDR3 is CAWSVQYNEKLFF. The CDR3 DNA follows: TGTGCCTGGAGTGTACAGTATAATGAAAAACTGTTTTTT. The gene calls are TRBV30 and TRBJ1-4; D remains unclear. V gave up 0 bases and J gave up 4 bases, with 6 bases separating them. This CDR3 comprises 13 residues. Germline V gives CDR1 GTSNPN, CDR2 SVGIG (reference sequence).